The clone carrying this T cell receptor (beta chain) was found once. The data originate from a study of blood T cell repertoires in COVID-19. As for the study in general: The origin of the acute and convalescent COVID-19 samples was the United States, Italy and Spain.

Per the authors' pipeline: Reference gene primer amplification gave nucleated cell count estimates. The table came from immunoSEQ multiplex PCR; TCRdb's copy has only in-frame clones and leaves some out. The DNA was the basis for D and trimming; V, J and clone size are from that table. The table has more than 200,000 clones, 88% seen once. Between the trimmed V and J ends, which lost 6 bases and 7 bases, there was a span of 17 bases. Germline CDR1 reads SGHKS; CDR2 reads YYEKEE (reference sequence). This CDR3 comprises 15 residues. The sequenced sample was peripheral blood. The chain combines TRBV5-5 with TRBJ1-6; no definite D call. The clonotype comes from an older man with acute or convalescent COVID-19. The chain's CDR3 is CASTSVRAGNSPLHF. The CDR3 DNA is TGTGCCAGCACCTCTGTGAGGGCCGGGAATTCACCCCTCCACTTT.